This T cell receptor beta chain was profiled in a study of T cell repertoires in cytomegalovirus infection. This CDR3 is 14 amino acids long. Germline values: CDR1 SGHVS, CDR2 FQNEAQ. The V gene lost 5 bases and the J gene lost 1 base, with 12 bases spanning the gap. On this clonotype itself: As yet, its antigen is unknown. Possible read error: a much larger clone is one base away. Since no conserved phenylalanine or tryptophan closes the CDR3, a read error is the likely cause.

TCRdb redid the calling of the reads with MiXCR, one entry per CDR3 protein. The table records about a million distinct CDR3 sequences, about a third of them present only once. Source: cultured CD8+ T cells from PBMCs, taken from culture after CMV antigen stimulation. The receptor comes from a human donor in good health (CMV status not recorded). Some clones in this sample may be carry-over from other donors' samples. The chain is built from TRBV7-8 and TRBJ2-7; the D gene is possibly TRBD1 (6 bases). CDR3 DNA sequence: TGTGCCAGCAGCCTATACAGGGAATCCTACGAGCAGTACATC. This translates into CASSLYRESYEQYI.